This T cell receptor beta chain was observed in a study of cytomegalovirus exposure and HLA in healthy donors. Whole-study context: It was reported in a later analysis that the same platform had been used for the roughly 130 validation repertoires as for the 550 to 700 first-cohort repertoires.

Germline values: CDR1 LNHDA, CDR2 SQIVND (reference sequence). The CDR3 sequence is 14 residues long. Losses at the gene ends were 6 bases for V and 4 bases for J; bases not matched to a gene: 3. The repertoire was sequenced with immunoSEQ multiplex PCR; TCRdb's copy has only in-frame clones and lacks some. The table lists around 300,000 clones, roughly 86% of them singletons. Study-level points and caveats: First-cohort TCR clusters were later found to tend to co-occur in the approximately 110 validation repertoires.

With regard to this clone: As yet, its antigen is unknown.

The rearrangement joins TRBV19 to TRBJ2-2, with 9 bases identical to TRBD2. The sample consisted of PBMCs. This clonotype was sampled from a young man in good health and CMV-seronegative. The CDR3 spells CASSPGLATGELFF. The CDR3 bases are TGTGCCAGTAGCCCGGGACTAGCCACCGGGGAGCTGTTTTTT.